The T cell receptor (beta chain) under discussion was sequenced for a study of T cell repertoires in cytomegalovirus infection. The sample holds a few counts of this clonotype. The antigen is unknown. TCRdb passed the reads through MiXCR, listing each CDR3 protein once. The repertoire holds under 850,000 distinct CDR3 sequences, with approximately 33% as singletons. From germline, CDR1 is LNHDA and CDR2 SQIVND (reference sequence). CDR3 size: 16 residues. V was pared by 4 bases and J by 0 bases, with 8 bases of the junction left unmatched. The chain uses TRBV19 and TRBJ1-1, with 7 nucleotides matching TRBD1. The sequence derives from a human donor in good health (CMV status not recorded). Some clones in this sample may be carry-over from other donors' samples. The sample here was cultured PBMCs, taken from culture after CMV antigen stimulation. Here the CDR3 reads CASSTGGTALNTEAFF. The CDR3 DNA is TGTGCCAGTAGTACAGGAGGGACAGCCTTGAACACTGAAGCTTTCTTT.